The 13 T cell receptor beta chains below all came from one sample that was sequenced in a study of T cell responses to AZD1222 COVID-19 vaccine. Profiling relied on immunoSEQ multiplex PCR, and the TCRdb table lists in-frame clones only, not all of them. The sample gives 84,000 or so clones, 87% of which show up once; more than 1.3% is in the top ten. Sequencing was performed on peripheral blood, taken on day 0 of AZD1222 vaccination. These receptors originate from an adult in good health.

This chain uses TRBV5-1 with TRBJ2-5, with 9 bases matching TRBD2. V lost 2 bases, J lost 3 bases, and 8 bases stayed unmatched. The CDR3 has 16 amino acids. Germline V lookup: CDR1 SGHRS, CDR2 YFSETQ. The CDR3 DNA sequence: TGCGCCAGCAGCTTTTTTTTCCTAGCGGGGAAAGAGACCCAGTACTTC. Protein: CASSFFFLAGKETQYF.

The V and J genes are TRBV6-5 and TRBJ1-1, with D maybe TRBD1 (5 bases). Trimming shortened V by 8 bases and J by 6 bases, and 13 bases separated the two germline ends. The CDR3 is made up of 12 amino acids. CDR1 MNHEY and CDR2 SVGAGI come from the germline V gene. CDR3 sequence: CASYRTLAEAFF. The CDR3 DNA reads TGTGCCAGCTACAGGACACTCGCTGAAGCTTTCTTT.

The V and J genes are TRBV27 and TRBJ1-6; D ambiguous. V was cut by 5 bases and J by 5 bases, with 16 bases left in between. This CDR3 contains 16 residues. Germline CDR1 MNHEY, CDR2 SMNVEV (reference sequence). CDR3: CASSPSLGNNNSPLHF. The DNA for the CDR3 is TGTGCCAGCAGTCCGAGCTTGGGAAATAATAATTCACCCCTCCACTTT.

This chain joins TRBV3-1 (or the pseudogene TRBV3-2) and TRBJ2-2; 12 bases map to TRBD2. Germline V gene data show CDR1 as LGHDT and CDR2 as YNNKEL (reference sequence). CDR3 size: 16 residues. The V and J ends lost 1 base and 7 bases, in that order; junction bases with no gene match: 4. The CDR3 DNA follows: TGTGCCAGCAGCCAAGGACTAGCGGGAGTTATCGGGGAGCTGTTTTTT. Its translation: CASSQGLAGVIGELFF.

This clone was seen a single time. This chain connects TRBV4-3 to TRBJ1-2; TRBD1 aligns across 7 bases. Per the germline V gene, CDR1 is LGHNA and CDR2 is YSLEER. V gave up 1 base and J gave up 4 bases; unmatched junction bases: 0. The CDR3 has 13 amino acids. CDR3 residues: CASSQGQGYGYTF. The DNA for the CDR3 is TGCGCCAGCAGCCAAGGACAGGGCTATGGCTACACCTTC.

DNA for the CDR3: TGTGCCAGTAGTGCCTCGAGTAGGACAGATACGCAGTATTTT. This encodes CASSASSRTDTQYF. The gene calls are TRBV19 and TRBJ2-3; D unclear. The V gene lost 5 bases and the J gene lost 3 bases, with 12 bases spanning the gap. Germline V lookup: CDR1 LNHDA, CDR2 SQIVND (reference sequence). The CDR3 consists of 14 residues.

The chain carries TRBV30 and TRBJ2-2, with 9 bases that match TRBD2. Trimming cost V 0 bases and J 1 base; bases outside gene matches: 3. CDR3 length: 16 amino acids. CDR1 and CDR2 from the germline V gene are GTSNPN and SVGIG (reference sequence). CDR3 coding DNA: TGTGCCTGGAGTGTCTTAGCGGGAGTGAACACCGGGGAGCTGTTTTTT. Its translation: CAWSVLAGVNTGELFF.

This chain uses TRBV2 with TRBJ1-1; 7 bases agree with TRBD1. V lost 8 bases to trimming and J lost 5 bases; unmatched junction nucleotides: 5. Germline loops: CDR1 SNHLY, CDR2 FYNNEI. The CDR3 consists of 12 residues. The CDR3 DNA is TGTGCCAGCCCCAGGGGGAAAACTGAAGCTTTCTTT. It specifies CASPRGKTEAFF.

The chain is built from TRBV6-5 and TRBJ1-2, with 9 bases that match TRBD1. The CDR3 has 16 amino acids. With V trimmed by 2 bases and J by 4 bases, 8 bases remained unmatched. Germline V lookup: CDR1 MNHEY, CDR2 SVGAGI. CDR3 in amino acids: CASSYTPEQGAYGYTF. The CDR3 DNA reads as TGTGCCAGCAGTTACACTCCCGAACAGGGGGCCTATGGCTACACCTTC.

The chain has TRBV29-1 and TRBJ2-1; 11 nucleotides align to TRBD2. Trimming cost V 3 bases and J 5 bases; bases outside gene matches: 9. The CDR3 consists of 16 residues. CDR1 and CDR2 (germline): SQVTM, ANQGSEA. The CDR3 protein is CSVEQRGTSGHNEQFF. As DNA, the CDR3 is TGCAGCGTTGAGCAGAGGGGGACTAGCGGACACAATGAGCAGTTCTTC.

V is TRBV5-1 and J is TRBJ2-2; 11 bases match TRBD2. The CDR3 extends over 18 amino acids. Germline V gene data show CDR1 as SGHRS and CDR2 as YFSETQ. Unmatched junction bases numbered 4, after V lost 0 bases and J lost 0 bases. This chain's CDR3 is CASSLEGTSGANTGELFF. For the CDR3, the DNA is TGCGCCAGCAGCTTGGAGGGGACTAGCGGAGCGAACACCGGGGAGCTGTTTTTT.

J is TRBJ1-2 and V is TRBV5-6; 7 positions agree with TRBD1. The CDR3 has 14 amino acids. Germline values: CDR1 SGHDT, CDR2 YYEEEE. V shed 2 bases, J shed 3 bases, and the junction held 4 bases outside the gene matches. This chain's CDR3 is CASSFRGQDYGYTF. The CDR3, as DNA: TGTGCCAGCAGCTTTCGTGGACAGGACTATGGCTACACCTTC.

The genes are TRBV30 and TRBJ2-7; 10 nucleotides align to TRBD2. With V trimmed by 0 bases and J by 4 bases, 3 bases remained unmatched. CDR3 length: 14 residues. CDR1 and CDR2 from the germline V gene are GTSNPN and SVGIG (reference sequence). This CDR3 reads CAWSVLAGRYEQYF. The DNA of the CDR3 is TGTGCCTGGAGTGTACTAGCGGGAAGGTACGAGCAGTACTTC.